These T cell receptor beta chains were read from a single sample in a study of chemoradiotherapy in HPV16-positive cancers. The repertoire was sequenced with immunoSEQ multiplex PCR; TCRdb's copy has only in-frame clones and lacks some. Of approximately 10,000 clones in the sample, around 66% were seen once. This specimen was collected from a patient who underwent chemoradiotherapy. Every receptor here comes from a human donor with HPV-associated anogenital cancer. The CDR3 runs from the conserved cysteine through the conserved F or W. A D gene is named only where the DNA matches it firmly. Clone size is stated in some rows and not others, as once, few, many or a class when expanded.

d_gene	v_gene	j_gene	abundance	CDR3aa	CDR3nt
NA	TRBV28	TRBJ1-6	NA	CASSLSSYNSPLHF	TGTGCCAGCAGTTTAAGCTCCTATAATTCACCCCTCCACTTT
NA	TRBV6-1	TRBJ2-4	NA	CASMGTASAKNIQYF	TGTGCCAGCATGGGGACGGCTTCAGCCAAAAACATTCAGTACTTC
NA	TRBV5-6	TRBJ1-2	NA	CASSVSRGTYGYTF	TGTGCCAGCAGCGTCTCCCGGGGAACCTATGGCTACACCTTC
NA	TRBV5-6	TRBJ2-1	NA	CASSLGGGNAYNEQFF	TGTGCCAGCAGCTTGGGTGGCGGGAACGCCTACAATGAGCAGTTCTTC
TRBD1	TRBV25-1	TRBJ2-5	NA	CATGPLSGGEETQYF	TGTGCCACCGGTCCCCTGTCAGGGGGCGAGGAGACCCAGTACTTC
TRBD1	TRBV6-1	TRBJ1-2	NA	CASSEFRAGGPYGYTF	TGTGCCAGCAGTGAATTTAGGGCAGGGGGCCCCTATGGCTACACCTTC
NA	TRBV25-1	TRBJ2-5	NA	CASSEQGGIETQYF	TGTGCCAGCAGTGAACAAGGGGGGATAGAGACCCAGTACTTC
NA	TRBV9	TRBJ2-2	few	CASSGGVGELFF	TGTGCCAGCAGCGGGGGAGTGGGGGAGCTGTTTTTT
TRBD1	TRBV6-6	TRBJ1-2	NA	CAIGEGTGPPTF	TGTGCCATCGGTGAGGGGACAGGACCTCCCACCTTC
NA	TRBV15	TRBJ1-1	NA	CATSRDQLVGSRIYEAFF	TGTGCCACCAGCAGAGATCAACTAGTGGGGAGCAGAATATATGAAGCTTTCTTT
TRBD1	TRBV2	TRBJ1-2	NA	CASSEVLGQGLEGYTF	TGTGCCAGCAGTGAAGTTTTAGGACAGGGGCTCGAAGGCTACACCTTC
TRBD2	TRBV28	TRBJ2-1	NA	CAIGGGGNSYNEQFF	TGTGCCATCGGGGGCGGGGGGAACTCCTACAATGAGCAGTTCTTC
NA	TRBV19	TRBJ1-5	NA	CASSIGGQPQHF	TGTGCCAGTAGTATAGGAGGTCAGCCCCAGCATTTT
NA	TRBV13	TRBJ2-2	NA	CASRLSRGSPTGELFF	TGTGCCAGCAGATTAAGTCGGGGCTCCCCGACCGGGGAGCTGTTTTTT